Below, 6 T cell receptor beta chains from the same sample are listed, as sequenced in a study of blood T cell repertoires in COVID-19. Profiling relied on immunoSEQ multiplex PCR, and the TCRdb table lists in-frame clones only, not all of them. The sample records around 100,000 clones, roughly two thirds being singletons. Sequenced input: peripheral blood. The source of these receptors is a man older than 75 with acute or convalescent COVID-19.

The rearrangement joins TRBV5-4 to TRBJ2-2; maybe TRBD2 (6 bases). Trimming took 4 bases from V and 7 from J, leaving 11 bases between them. Per the germline V gene, CDR1 is SGHNT and CDR2 is YYREEE (reference sequence). The CDR3 is 13 residues long. CDR3 DNA: TGTGCCAGCAGCGGGGGGACGAACGGGGAGCTGTTTTTT. Translating it yields CASSGGTNGELFF.

In this sample, this clone turned up a few times. The CDR3 spells CASSLRGQGEAGYTF. As DNA, the CDR3 is TGTGCCAGCAGCCTACGGGGCCAGGGGGAGGCTGGCTACACCTTC. The chain carries TRBV2 and TRBJ1-2; 7 bases agree with TRBD1. Looked up from germline, CDR1 is SNHLY and CDR2 is FYNNEI. Unmatched junction bases numbered 14, after V lost 6 bases and J lost 7 bases. The CDR3 is made up of 15 amino acids. Based on the CDR3 plus reference TRBV2 and TRBJ1-2, the full variable domain is EPEVTQTPSHQVTQMGQEVILRCVPISNHLYFYWYRQILGQKVEFLVSFYNNEISEKSEIFDDQFSVERPDGSNFTLKIRSTKLEDSAMYFCASSLRGQGEAGYTFGSGTRLTVV.

The V call is TRBV28, the J call TRBJ1-4; the match to TRBD1 covers 8 bases. CDR3 length: 15 amino acids. V was pared by 3 bases and J by 4 bases, with 4 bases of the junction left unmatched. Germline CDR1 MDHEN, CDR2 SYDVKM. The CDR3 here is CASSFNGQGNEKLFF. The CDR3 DNA is TGTGCCAGCAGTTTTAATGGACAGGGTAATGAAAAACTGTTTTTT.

The rearrangement joins TRBV5-8 to TRBJ2-5; D is unresolved. This CDR3 comprises 14 residues. V was shortened by 1 base and J by 2 bases, with 9 bases between the two germline ends. Germline CDR1 reads SGHTS; CDR2 reads YDEGEE. The CDR3 is CASSLTWAQETQYF. CDR3 DNA sequence: TGTGCCAGCAGCTTGACATGGGCACAAGAGACCCAGTACTTC.

V is TRBV2 and J is TRBJ1-4; D is unclear. CDR1 SNHLY and CDR2 FYNNEI come from the germline V gene. Trimming removed 7 bases at V and 4 bases at J, with 10 bases between. The CDR3 contains 13 residues. CDR3 residues: CASNELFNEKLFF. In DNA, the CDR3 is TGTGCCAGCAACGAACTGTTTAATGAAAAACTGTTTTTT.

The count of this clone is one. The chain recombines TRBV6-2 or TRBV6-3 with TRBJ1-5; the D gene is possibly TRBD1 (6 bases). V lost 3 bases and J 2 bases, leaving 14 bases between the germline ends. The CDR3 has 16 amino acids. Germline V gives CDR1 MNHEY, CDR2 SVGEGT. The CDR3 DNA reads as TGTGCCAGCAGTTATGAGATAGGGGGTGGCAATCAGCCCCAGCATTTT. It translates to CASSYEIGGGNQPQHF.